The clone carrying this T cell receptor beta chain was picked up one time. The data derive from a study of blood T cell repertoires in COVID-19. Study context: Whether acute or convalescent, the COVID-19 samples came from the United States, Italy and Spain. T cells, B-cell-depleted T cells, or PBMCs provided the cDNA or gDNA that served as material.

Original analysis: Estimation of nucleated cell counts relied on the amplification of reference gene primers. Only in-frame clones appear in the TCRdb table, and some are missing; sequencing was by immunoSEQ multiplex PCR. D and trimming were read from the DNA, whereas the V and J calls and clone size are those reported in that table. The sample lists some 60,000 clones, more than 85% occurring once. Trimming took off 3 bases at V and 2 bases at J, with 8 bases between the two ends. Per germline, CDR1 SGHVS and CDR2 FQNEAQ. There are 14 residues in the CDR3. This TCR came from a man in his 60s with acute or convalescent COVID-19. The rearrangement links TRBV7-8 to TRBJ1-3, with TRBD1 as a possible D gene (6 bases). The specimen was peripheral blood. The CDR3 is CASSLNRAGNTIYF. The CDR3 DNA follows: TGTGCCAGCAGCTTGAACAGGGCTGGAAACACCATATATTTT.